These 23 T cell receptor beta chains originate from one sample sequenced in a study of CD8+ T cells in alopecia areata. Alopecia areata patients gave lesional scalp punch biopsies and peripheral blood samples. Sequencing used cDNA as its template, made by extracting RNA and reverse transcribing it. The method was immunoSEQ multiplex PCR; TCRdb's version includes in-frame clones alone and lacks a portion of them. Of 9,500 to 15,000 clones listed, roughly three fifths are singletons. Sequencing used skin. The receptor source for this set is a human donor with alopecia areata.

This chain uses TRBV30 with TRBJ2-6; D is undetermined. The ends were cut back, 1 base at V and 1 base at J, with 11 bases in the middle. This CDR3 contains 16 residues. CDR1 is GTSNPN, CDR2 SVGIG, per germline (reference sequence). This CDR3 reads CAWSGGTASGANVLTF. The CDR3 nucleotides read TGTGCCTGGAGTGGAGGAACTGCGTCTGGGGCCAACGTCCTGACTTTC.

The chain recombines TRBV7-9 with TRBJ2-1, with D perhaps TRBD1 or TRBD2 (5 bases each). The V gene's germline CDR1 is SEHNR and CDR2 FQNEAQ (reference sequence). Trimming took 5 bases from V and 10 from J, leaving 15 bases between them. This CDR3 has 13 amino acids. This CDR3 reads CASSSRGPEEQFF. The CDR3 nucleotides read TGTGCCAGCAGCAGCCGGGGACCTGAAGAGCAGTTCTTC.

This clone was counted once. One end of the junction varies from germline; a read error may be responsible. The chain carries TRBV4-1 and TRBJ2-2, with TRBD1 matching 9 bases. The CDR3 is 16 amino acids. Germline loops: CDR1 MGHRA, CDR2 YSYEKL. For the CDR3, the DNA is TGCGCCAGTAGCCAAACCGGGACAGGGTCAACCGGGGAGCCGTTTTTT. Translation: CASSQTGTGSTGEPFF.

The gene calls are TRBV29-1 and TRBJ2-5, with D unresolved. Trimming removed 6 bases at V and 5 bases at J, with 10 bases between. The CDR3 contains 11 residues. Germline CDR1 and CDR2: SQVTM and ANQGSEA. CDR3 in amino acids: CSVPHAETQYF. The CDR3 DNA reads TGCAGCGTCCCTCACGCGGAGACCCAGTACTTC.

The chain uses TRBV23-1 and TRBJ1-5; D may be TRBD1 (6 bases). TRBV23-1 carries the ORF label, with uncertain function. Deletions cut 0 bases from V and 3 bases from J, with 9 bases between. CDR3 size: 15 residues. The CDR3 loop reads CASSQSGQHNQPQHF. CDR3 coding DNA: TGCGCCAGCAGTCAATCGGGACAACACAATCAGCCCCAGCATTTT.

This clone has only a few counts. CDR3 coding DNA: TGTGCCAGCAGCTTAATGGCGGGAGCGTCCTACAATGAGCAGTTCTTC. This translates into CASSLMAGASYNEQFF. The chain links TRBV7-2 to TRBJ2-1, with 7 bases aligning to TRBD2. CDR1 is SGHTA and CDR2 is FQGNSA in the germline V gene. The CDR3 sequence is 16 residues long. V shed 2 bases, J shed 1 base, and the junction held 5 bases outside the gene matches.

There are a few counts of this clone. The chain has TRBV29-1 and TRBJ2-1, with D hard to call. Trimming removed 4 bases from V and 2 bases from J, with 9 bases in between. CDR3 length: 13 residues. Germline V lookup: CDR1 SQVTM, CDR2 ANQGSEA. The CDR3: CSVGVPPYNEQFF. CDR3 DNA sequence: TGCAGCGTTGGCGTTCCGCCCTACAATGAGCAGTTCTTC.

There are a few counts of this clone. The chain uses TRBV5-6 and TRBJ2-5, with TRBD2 matching over 10 bases. CDR1 and CDR2 (germline): SGHDT, YYEEEE. The V and J ends lost 5 bases and 5 bases, in that order; junction bases with no gene match: 6. The CDR3 is 14 residues long. CDR3: CASSKRGGLETQYF. The CDR3 nucleotides are TGTGCCAGCAGTAAGCGGGGGGGCCTGGAGACCCAGTACTTC. The full variable domain, in which reference TRBV5-6 and TRBJ2-5 provide the parts outside the CDR3, is DAGVTQSPTHLIKTRGQQVTLRCSPKSGHDTVSWYQQALGQGPQFIFQYYEEEERQRGNFPDRFSGHQFPNYSSELNVNALLLGDSALYLCASSKRGGLETQYFGPGTRLLVL.

This clone appeared once. This chain uses TRBV10-3 with TRBJ2-1; D possibly corresponds to TRBD2 (5 bases). V lost 7 bases and J 4 bases, leaving 14 bases between the germline ends. Germline V CDR1 and CDR2: ENHRY, SYGVKD. This CDR3 is 14 amino acids long. CDR3 protein: CAIKEEWDYNEQFF. The CDR3 DNA follows: TGTGCCATCAAGGAGGAGTGGGATTACAATGAGCAGTTCTTC.

In its sample, this clone is medium-sized. The chain joins TRBV19 to TRBJ2-1, with D possibly TRBD2 on 6 matching bases. Germline loops: CDR1 LNHDA, CDR2 SQIVND (reference sequence). Trimming removed 5 bases from V and 5 bases from J, with 10 bases in between. CDR3 length equals 13 residues. The CDR3 is CASSEKRDNEQFF. CDR3 coding DNA: TGTGCCAGTAGTGAAAAGCGGGACAATGAGCAGTTCTTC.

The rearrangement uses TRBV28 and TRBJ2-7, with D possibly TRBD1 on 6 matching bases. CDR1 and CDR2 from the germline V gene are MDHEN and SYDVKM. The V and J ends lost 6 bases and 2 bases respectively, with 17 bases between them. The CDR3 is 15 amino acids. The CDR3 nucleotides read TGTGCCAGCAGGACCTCGGCAGGGGCACCCTACGAGCAGTACTTC. Its translation: CASRTSAGAPYEQYF.

V and J are TRBV7-3 and TRBJ2-4; D uncertain. The V and J ends lost 4 bases and 6 bases respectively, with 7 bases between them. The germline V gene has CDR1 SGHTA and CDR2 FQGTGA. This CDR3 is 12 amino acids long. CDR3 nucleotide sequence: TGTGCCAGCAGCTCGGACGGAAACATTCAGTACTTC. This translates into CASSSDGNIQYF.

The chain employs TRBV6-5 and TRBJ2-2; the D is unclear. The germline CDR1 and CDR2 sequences are MNHEY and SVGAGI. CDR3 length: 12 residues. V was cut by 6 bases and J by 6 bases, with 8 bases left in between. The CDR3 protein is CASSSVSGELFF. The DNA for the CDR3 is TGTGCCAGCAGCTCTGTCTCCGGGGAGCTGTTTTTT.

This clone was observed a handful of times. The chain carries TRBV7-6 and TRBJ2-7; tentatively, D is TRBD1 (6 bases). The V end lost 1 base, the J end lost 2 bases, and 12 bases lay between the germline ends. This CDR3 contains 15 residues. The germline gives CDR1 SGHVS, CDR2 FNYEAQ. The CDR3 region has the DNA TGTGCCAGCAGCTTAGGGGGGCAGCTCCCCTACGAGCAGTACTTC. Its protein is CASSLGGQLPYEQYF.

With respect to this clone: An end of the junction differs from the germline gene, which may be a read error. The rearrangement joins TRBV7-2 to TRBJ2-5, with 7 bases identical to TRBD2. The CDR3 spans 15 residues. Germline V CDR1 and CDR2: SGHTA, FQGNSA. As DNA, the CDR3 is TGTGCCAGCAGCTTACTAGCGGCCGGCGAAGAGATCCAGTACTTC. Its translation: CASSLLAAGEEIQYF.

The rearrangement links TRBV2 to TRBJ2-4; D might be TRBD1 (6 bases). V was clipped by 6 bases and J by 4 bases, with 16 bases between them. The CDR3 runs to 15 residues. Germline V gene lookup returns CDR1 SNHLY and CDR2 FYNNEI. The DNA for the CDR3 is TGTGCCAGCAGGAAAAGACAGGCGCTAAAAAACATTCAGTACTTC. It encodes CASRKRQALKNIQYF.

This clone was counted only a few times. Other DNA sequences in this specimen translate into the identical CDR3. This rearrangement joins TRBV6-5 to TRBJ1-4; weak D call: TRBD1 (5 bases). The CDR3 contains 13 residues. In germline, CDR1 is MNHEY, CDR2 SVGAGI. V dropped 0 bases and J dropped 10 bases, with 9 bases sitting between them. In DNA form, the CDR3 reads TGTGCCAGCAGTTACTCATCCGGGGGAAAACTGTTTTTT. Its translation is CASSYSSGGKLFF.

This clone has more than one count but fewer than ten. The chain carries TRBV11-2 and TRBJ1-1; D gene uncertain. This CDR3 has 13 amino acids. Germline CDR1 SGHAT, CDR2 FQNNGV. The ends were cut back, 5 bases at V and 0 bases at J, with 7 bases in the middle. In DNA, the CDR3 is TGTGCCAGCAGCACTCAGTTGAACACTGAAGCTTTCTTT. As protein: CASSTQLNTEAFF.

The V and J genes are TRBV18 and TRBJ1-2, with 10 bases matching TRBD1. The germline V gene encodes CDR1 KGHSH and CDR2 LQKENI. The CDR3 loop spans 14 amino acids. The V gene end was trimmed by 3 bases and the J gene end by 7 bases; junction bases not matched to a gene: 5. The CDR3 DNA is TGTGCCAGCTCACCCACCGGGACAGGGGTTGGCTACACCTTC. Amino acids: CASSPTGTGVGYTF.

The rearrangement joins TRBV7-6 to TRBJ2-3; either TRBD1 or TRBD2 may supply D (5 bases each). This CDR3 spans 18 amino acids. Germline CDR1 is SGHVS and CDR2 is FNYEAQ. V lost 5 bases to trimming and J lost 2 bases, with 23 bases between them. CDR3 loop: CASSPVLDMGVATDTQYF. Here the CDR3 DNA reads TGTGCCAGCAGCCCGGTACTTGATATGGGGGTTGCCACAGATACGCAGTATTTT. The entire variable domain, with the rest obtained from reference TRBV7-6 and TRBJ2-3, is as follows: GAGVSQSPRYKVTKRGQDVALRCDPISGHVSLYWYRQALGQGPEFLTYFNYEAQQDKSGLPNDRFSAERPEGSISTLTIQRTEQRDSAMYRCASSPVLDMGVATDTQYFGPGTRLTVL.

The chain links TRBV5-4 to TRBJ2-1; D unclear. Trimming took 1 base from V and 7 from J, leaving 15 bases between them. Germline lookup yields CDR1 SGHNT and CDR2 YYREEE (reference sequence). The CDR3 runs to 15 residues. The chain's CDR3 is CASSLLLRGVNEQFF. The CDR3 DNA follows: TGTGCCAGCAGCTTGTTACTTAGAGGAGTTAATGAGCAGTTCTTC. The whole variable domain, filled in from reference TRBV5-4 and TRBJ2-1, reads ETGVTQSPTHLIKTRGQQVTLRCSSQSGHNTVSWYQQALGQGPQFIFQYYREEENGRGNFPPRFSGLQFPNYSSELNVNALELDDSALYLCASSLLLRGVNEQFFGPGTRLTVL.

The gene calls are TRBV11-3 and TRBJ2-1, with D possibly TRBD2 on 7 matching bases. V gave up 3 bases and J gave up 9 bases, with 21 bases separating them. This CDR3 region has 16 residues. From germline, CDR1 is SGHNT and CDR2 YENEEA. The CDR3 DNA reads as TGTGCCAGCAGCTTGTCGTTTGGGGGGGGCTCCGGTGAGCAGTTCTTC. It specifies CASSLSFGGGSGEQFF. Full variable domain (outside the CDR3, taken from reference TRBV11-3 and TRBJ2-1): EAGVVQSPRYKIIEKKQPVAFWCNPISGHNTLYWYLQNLGQGPELLIRYENEEAVDDSQLPKDRFSAERLKGVDSTLKIQPAELGDSAVYLCASSLSFGGGSGEQFFGPGTRLTVL.

The J gene is TRBJ1-1, the V gene TRBV30; the D is unclear. This CDR3 contains 13 residues. The V end was cut by 4 bases, the J end by 3 bases, with 12 bases between. The V gene's germline CDR1 is GTSNPN and CDR2 SVGIG (reference sequence). CDR3 region: CAWMSLSDTEAFF. The CDR3 DNA follows: TGTGCCTGGATGTCTTTATCGGACACTGAAGCTTTCTTT.